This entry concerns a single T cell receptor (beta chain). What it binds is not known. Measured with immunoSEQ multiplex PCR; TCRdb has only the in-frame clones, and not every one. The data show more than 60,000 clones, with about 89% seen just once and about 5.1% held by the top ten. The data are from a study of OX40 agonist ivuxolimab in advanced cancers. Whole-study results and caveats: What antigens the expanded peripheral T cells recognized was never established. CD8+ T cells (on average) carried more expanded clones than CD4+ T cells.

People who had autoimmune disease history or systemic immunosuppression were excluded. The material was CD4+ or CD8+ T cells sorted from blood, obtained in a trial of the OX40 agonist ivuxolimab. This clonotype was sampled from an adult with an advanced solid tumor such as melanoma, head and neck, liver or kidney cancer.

The CDR3 DNA reads as TGTGCCAGCAGGGTTAGCGGGAGGATCTCAGAGACCCAGTACTTC. As protein: CASRVSGRISETQYF. The chain joins TRBV5-4 to TRBJ2-5, with 10 bases fitting TRBD2. The CDR3 totals 15 residues. V was clipped by 5 bases and J by 4 bases; unmatched bases: 8. Germline CDR1 reads SGHNT; CDR2 reads YYREEE (reference sequence).